Given below is one TCR beta chain in context. The target antigen is unknown. Overall study findings and caveats: Tumor-infiltrating Treg TCR alpha and beta sequences overlapped most with tumor naive CD4+ T cells, then blood naive. Tumor memory CD4+ T cell TCR gene usage clustered with blood and lymph node memory CD4+ cells and lymph node naive CD4+ cells. Larger-cohort validation covered only one TCR beta V-J rearrangement.

This CDR3 is built from 15 residues. The V and J ends lost 7 bases and 3 bases, in that order; junction bases with no gene match: 8. Germline V lookup: CDR1 MNHNY, CDR2 SVGAGI (reference sequence). Cells sorted as Tregs were CD4+, CD25+ and CD127-/low. After constant-region reverse-primer amplification, full-length variable regions underwent semi-nested PCR with Nested Universal Primer A. TCRdb used MiXCR to reprocess the 5' RACE reads, holding one entry per CDR3 protein. In the table there are fewer than 65,000 distinct CDR3 sequences, less than 25% of which are singletons. The chain combines TRBV6-6 with TRBJ2-3; TRBD1 aligns across 9 bases. The sequenced sample was tumor-infiltrating Tregs sorted from the breast tumor. This clonotype was obtained from a female donor with breast cancer. The CDR3 is CASNAPGQGTDTQYF. CDR3 nucleotide sequence: TGTGCCAGCAACGCGCCGGGACAGGGTACAGATACGCAGTATTTT.